This entry lists 10 T cell receptor beta chains sequenced from one sample in a study of identical twins. TCRdb fed the 5' RACE reads into MiXCR, producing one record per CDR3 protein. The top ten hold 0.27% of the sample, which has 1,800,000 or so distinct CDR3 sequences, less than 35% seen once. What was sequenced was cord blood. These receptors were taken from a newborn girl in good health.

Details on this clonotype: A much larger clone is a single base away; this may be a read error. The V gene is TRBV6-6, the J gene TRBJ2-3; TRBD2 agrees at 7 bases. The J segment lost 3 bases and the V segment lost 7 bases, leaving 7 bases of the junction unmatched. Per germline, CDR1 MNHNY and CDR2 SVGAGI (reference sequence). The CDR3 is 14 amino acids. The CDR3 sequence: CASIWAGATDTQYF. In DNA form, the CDR3 reads TGTGCCAGCATTTGGGCGGGAGCGACAGATACGCAGTATTTT.

This clonotype was picked up a small number of times. The chain links TRBV3-1 to TRBJ2-1; D remains unclear. The CDR3 is made up of 13 amino acids. Germline lookup yields CDR1 LGHDT and CDR2 YNNKEL (reference sequence). The V end was cut by 0 bases, the J end by 5 bases, with 5 bases between. The CDR3 DNA sequence: TGTGCCAGCAGCCAAGATTACGACAATGAGCAGTTCTTC. Translation: CASSQDYDNEQFF.

On this clonotype: Its ends do not fully match the called genes, so a read error is possible. The rearrangement uses TRBV11-1 and TRBJ2-4; 15 bases align to TRBD2. The CDR3 is 17 amino acids. Germline CDR1 reads SGHAT; CDR2 reads FQDESV (reference sequence). The CDR3 DNA sequence: TGTGCCGGCAGCCTACCGGGACTAGCGGGAGGAAAAAACATTCAGTACTTC. It yields the protein CAGSLPGLAGGKNIQYF.

Turning to this clonotype: A single base separates this from a much larger clone, so it may be a read error. The chain recombines TRBV10-3 with TRBJ1-4; possibly TRBD1 for D (6 bases). Trimming took off 4 bases at V and 4 bases at J, with 7 bases between the two ends. The CDR3 extends over 13 amino acids. CDR1 and CDR2 from the germline V gene are ENHRY and SYGVKD. The CDR3 loop is CAISGTDNEKLFF. CDR3 coding DNA: TGTGCCATCAGTGGGACAGATAATGAAAAACTGTTTTTT.

The chain employs TRBV2 and TRBJ2-1, with D maybe TRBD2 (5 bases). The CDR3 spans 13 residues. V shed 3 bases and J shed 10 bases, with 13 bases lying between them. The germline gives CDR1 SNHLY, CDR2 FYNNEI. The CDR3 region has the DNA TGTGCCAGCAGTGATACGGGATCCTACGAGCAGTTCTTC. Encoded protein: CASSDTGSYEQFF.

This clonotype occurred once. The chain employs TRBV6-1 and TRBJ1-1; 11 bases line up with TRBD1. The J segment lost 7 bases and the V segment lost 1 base, leaving 5 bases of the junction unmatched. The CDR3 has 15 residues. Germline V gene sequence: CDR1 MNHNS, CDR2 SASEGT. CDR3 amino acids: CASSEGTGGGYEAFF. The CDR3 DNA is TGTGCCAGCAGTGAAGGGACAGGGGGCGGTTATGAAGCTTTCTTT.

The gene calls are TRBV5-1 and TRBJ2-3; D is tentatively TRBD1 or TRBD2 (5 bases each). Germline assignment: CDR1 SGHRS and CDR2 YFSETQ. The CDR3 contains 16 residues. Trimming cost V 5 bases and J 8 bases, with 24 bases left between them. The CDR3 DNA sequence: TGCGCCAGCAGAACAGCCGGGGCCTCCCTTCAGGGTACGCAGTATTTT. Its translation is CASRTAGASLQGTQYF.

The table lists this clonotype with a few counts. The rearrangement uses TRBV6-5 and TRBJ2-7; D not resolved. The germline V gene encodes CDR1 MNHEY and CDR2 SVGAGI. The CDR3 loop spans 14 amino acids. Trimming removed 6 bases from V and 2 bases from J, with 14 bases in between. In DNA form, the CDR3 reads TGTGCCAGCAGCCCCCCGGGCAGCCCCTACGAGCAGTACTTC. This codes for CASSPPGSPYEQYF.

This clonotype was found a few times. The chain couples TRBV5-5 to TRBJ1-2; weak D call: TRBD1 (6 bases). This CDR3 spans 13 amino acids. The V end lost 2 bases, the J end lost 8 bases, and 13 bases lay between the germline ends. Per germline, CDR1 SGHKS and CDR2 YYEKEE (reference sequence). Here the CDR3 DNA reads TGTGCCAGCAGCTTTCTCGGGGGCTGGGGCTACACCTTC. Translating it yields CASSFLGGWGYTF. The full variable domain, in which reference TRBV5-5 and TRBJ1-2 provide the parts outside the CDR3, is DAGVTQSPTHLIKTRGQQVTLRCSPISGHKSVSWYQQVLGQGPQFIFQYYEKEERGRGNFPDRFSARQFPNYSSELNVNALLLGDSALYLCASSFLGGWGYTFGSGTRLTVV.

This clonotype has just a few counts. The chain combines TRBV19 with TRBJ1-6; 9 nucleotides align to TRBD1. This CDR3 spans 15 amino acids. Germline loops: CDR1 LNHDA, CDR2 SQIVND (reference sequence). The V gene end was trimmed by 4 bases and the J gene end by 5 bases; junction bases not matched to a gene: 3. CDR3 DNA: TGTGCCAGTAGTAGGACAGGGGCCAATAATTCACCCCTCCACTTT. Protein: CASSRTGANNSPLHF.